This T cell receptor (beta chain) originates from a study of shared clonotypes between healthy human individuals. Study in general: The cohort comprised a couple of women and a few men. Their ages spanned 18 to 49 years.

Evenly divided among several immunoSEQ plates was the genomic DNA of each subset. Amplification in unsorted PBMC replicate PCRs started from around 0.3 ug DNA, which equals about 30,000 T cell genomes. Profiling relied on immunoSEQ multiplex PCR, and the TCRdb table lists in-frame clones only, not all of them. The sample lists about 520,000 clones, roughly 80% seen once, with 12% in the top ten. V was pared by 7 bases and J by 6 bases, with 14 bases between. Germline assignment: CDR1 WSHSY and CDR2 SAAADI. There are 13 residues in the CDR3. Donors included only healthy HIV-negative adults lacking recent acute infections or vaccinations.

The material sequenced was PBMCs. The chain carries TRBV10-2 and TRBJ2-3; D not resolved. The clonotype was recovered from a woman aged 40 to 50 in good health. Some clones in this sample may be carry-over from other donors' samples. CDR3 sequence reads: CASTVQPEDTQYF. As DNA, the CDR3 is TGCGCCAGCACTGTGCAGCCCGAGGATACGCAGTATTTT.